The 20 T cell receptor beta chains reported below all come from one sample, sequenced in a study of blood T cell repertoires in COVID-19. Clones were read by immunoSEQ multiplex PCR, and TCRdb kept only the in-frame ones, dropping some. Here the sample spans approximately 270,000 clones, approximately 90% being singletons. The specimen was PBMCs or T cells enriched from blood (not recorded which). The receptors were sampled from a woman younger than 45 with acute COVID-19.

V is TRBV2 and J is TRBJ2-2; D is undetermined. The CDR3 is 12 amino acids. The germline CDR1 and CDR2 sequences are SNHLY and FYNNEI. V was clipped by 8 bases and J by 7 bases, with 11 bases between them. The CDR3: CASEVGGGELFF. CDR3 nucleotides: TGTGCCAGCGAAGTCGGCGGCGGGGAGCTGTTTTTT.

A word on this clone: Because the CDR3's place on the DNA is in doubt, the DNA is left out and the CDR3 is given as listed by TCRdb. This chain uses TRBV28 with TRBJ1-2; the table's D gene call, TRBD1, was not cross checked with the DNA. The CDR3 length equals 13 residues, ends included. Germline lookup yields CDR1 MDHEN and CDR2 SYDVKM. The CDR3 loop is CASSPAVAGGITF.

The chain is built from TRBV5-1 and TRBJ2-7, with 10 bases matching TRBD2. The CDR3 covers 15 residues. The V and J ends lost 1 base and 3 bases, in that order; junction bases with no gene match: 4. The germline CDR1 and CDR2 sequences are SGHRS and YFSETQ. The CDR3 protein is CASSLLPSGSYEQYF. The CDR3, as DNA: TGCGCCAGCAGCTTGTTGCCTAGCGGGAGCTACGAGCAGTACTTC.

The genes are TRBV25-1 and TRBJ2-1; 7 bases are shared with TRBD2. The length of the CDR3 is 14 residues. CDR1 is MGHDK and CDR2 is SYGVNS in the germline V gene. V shed 5 bases, J shed 0 bases, and the junction held 1 base outside the gene matches. This CDR3 reads CASSSSGSYNEQFF. The CDR3 DNA reads TGTGCCAGCAGTTCTAGCGGCTCCTACAATGAGCAGTTCTTC.

The chain employs TRBV6-8 and TRBJ1-1; D may be TRBD1 (6 bases). Germline lookup yields CDR1 MNHGY and CDR2 SAAAGT. The CDR3 spans 14 residues. Trimming cost V 2 bases and J 4 bases, with 11 bases left between them. The CDR3 protein is CASSYRGGCTEAFF. CDR3 coding DNA: TGTGCCAGCAGTTACAGGGGGGGCTGCACTGAAGCTTTCTTT.

The V and J genes are TRBV29-1 and TRBJ1-1; D perhaps matches TRBD1 (6 bases). Germline assignment: CDR1 SQVTM and CDR2 ANQGSEA. CDR3 length equals 13 residues. The V end was cut by 7 bases, the J end by 6 bases, with 18 bases between. Written as DNA, the CDR3 is TGCAGCGGTGTACTAACAGGGCCCGCTGAAGCTTTCTTT. Translating gives CSGVLTGPAEAFF.

This clone was seen only once. The rearrangement uses TRBV5-1 and TRBJ2-1; 7 positions match TRBD2. Germline-derived CDR1 and CDR2 are SGHRS and YFSETQ. Germline trimming cut 7 bases from V and 7 bases from J; bases unmatched to any gene: 11. CDR3 size: 14 residues. The CDR3 region has the DNA TGCGCCAGCCGCGGGAGAGTCGAGGTAAATGAGCAGTTCTTC. Protein sequence: CASRGRVEVNEQFF.

This clone occurred once. The chain couples TRBV28 to TRBJ1-5; D is unresolved. From germline, CDR1 is MDHEN and CDR2 SYDVKM. This CDR3 is 14 amino acids long. V was shortened by 5 bases and J by 6 bases, with 14 bases between the two germline ends. CDR3 DNA: TGTGCCAGCAGTCGACCCCCCCGAGGTCAGCCCCAGCATTTT. Its protein product is CASSRPPRGQPQHF. The complete variable domain, with remaining parts taken from reference TRBV28 and TRBJ1-5, reads DVKVTQSSRYLVKRTGEKVFLECVQDMDHENMFWYRQDPGLGLRLIYFSYDVKMKEKGDIPEGYSVSREKKERFSLILESASTNQTSMYLCASSRPPRGQPQHFGDGTRLSIL.

This rearrangement joins TRBV7-3 to TRBJ2-1; D possibly corresponds to TRBD1 (5 bases). The CDR3 has 15 residues. The germline V gene has CDR1 SGHTA and CDR2 FQGTGA. Trimming stripped 5 bases from V and 2 bases from J, with 13 bases between. The chain's CDR3 is CASSPGWGTYNEQFF. The CDR3 DNA is TGTGCCAGCAGCCCAGGGTGGGGCACCTACAATGAGCAGTTCTTC.

This chain links TRBV5-1 with TRBJ2-3, with 8 bases that match TRBD2. Germline V gene lookup returns CDR1 SGHRS and CDR2 YFSETQ. Losses at the gene ends were 4 bases for V and 1 base for J; bases not matched to a gene: 14. The CDR3 runs 18 residues. CDR3 loop: CASSPGGRMTSGTDTQYF. CDR3 DNA sequence: TGCGCCAGCAGCCCCGGAGGCAGAATGACTAGCGGCACAGATACGCAGTATTTT.

The V gene is TRBV4-1, the J gene TRBJ2-7; TRBD2 matches 7 bases. Germline lookup yields CDR1 MGHRA and CDR2 YSYEKL. Germline trimming cut 0 bases from V and 5 bases from J; bases unmatched to any gene: 10. The CDR3 runs 16 residues. For the CDR3, the DNA is TGCGCCAGCAGCCAAGAGGAGGGAGGGCCGGTCCACGAGCAGTACTTC. Encoded protein: CASSQEEGGPVHEQYF.

This chain joins TRBV4-1 and TRBJ2-6; tentatively, D is TRBD1 (5 bases). V shed 0 bases and J shed 2 bases, with 8 bases lying between them. The CDR3 totals 16 residues. CDR1 MGHRA and CDR2 YSYEKL come from the germline V gene. CDR3 residues: CASSQDWGPGANVLTF. The DNA for the CDR3 is TGCGCCAGCAGCCAAGATTGGGGCCCTGGGGCCAACGTCCTGACTTTC.

This clone was observed a handful of times. This chain connects TRBV7-2 to TRBJ2-7, with 9 bases matching TRBD2. The CDR3 is 16 amino acids. V lost 5 bases, J lost 6 bases, and 14 bases stayed unmatched. The germline CDR1 and CDR2 sequences are SGHTA and FQGNSA. CDR3 in amino acids: CASSRGAGGRRFEQYF. The CDR3, as DNA: TGTGCCAGCAGCCGTGGGGCGGGAGGGCGGCGCTTCGAGCAGTACTTC. Looking up the rest from reference TRBV7-2 and TRBJ2-7 gives the full variable domain: GAGVSQSPSNKVTEKGKDVELRCDPISGHTALYWYRQSLGQGLEFLIYFQGNSAPDKSGLPSDRFSAERTGGSVSTLTIQRTQQEDSAVYLCASSRGAGGRRFEQYFGPGTRLTVT.

As for this clone: Other DNA sequences of this sample code for an identical CDR3. This chain connects TRBV7-9 to TRBJ1-6, with 7 positions matching TRBD1. The CDR3 covers 15 residues. V trimming: 1 base; J trimming: 5 bases; junction bases outside the gene matches: 2. Looked up from germline, CDR1 is SEHNR and CDR2 is FQNEAQ (reference sequence). The CDR3 region is CASSLGQGNNSPLHF. In DNA form, the CDR3 reads TGTGCCAGCAGCTTAGGACAGGGAAATAATTCACCCCTCCACTTT.

The chain uses TRBV27 and TRBJ2-1, with 9 bases aligning to TRBD1. CDR3 size: 15 residues. CDR1 is MNHEY and CDR2 is SMNVEV in the germline V gene (reference sequence). V lost 1 base and J lost 8; bases outside the gene matches: 6. The CDR3 protein is CASSLFPGTGYEQFF. Here the CDR3 DNA reads TGTGCCAGCAGTTTATTCCCCGGGACAGGGTATGAGCAGTTCTTC.

The chain recombines TRBV28 with TRBJ2-7; weak D call: TRBD2 (6 bases). V was pared by 3 bases and J by 6 bases, with 15 bases between. The CDR3 has 14 residues. Germline-derived CDR1 and CDR2 are MDHEN and SYDVKM. CDR3 nucleotide sequence: TGTGCCAGCAGTTTGGCGGGCGGGGAATCCGAGCAGTACTTC. Protein: CASSLAGGESEQYF.

This rearrangement joins TRBV27 to TRBJ1-5; D unresolved. Trimming cost V 6 bases and J 4 bases, with 13 bases left between them. Germline V gene lookup returns CDR1 MNHEY and CDR2 SMNVEV (reference sequence). The CDR3 consists of 14 residues. The CDR3 loop reads CASSLSSSNQPQHF. The CDR3, as DNA: TGTGCCAGCAGCCTAAGTTCCTCGAATCAGCCCCAGCATTTT.

The chain couples TRBV2 to TRBJ2-2; TRBD1 aligns across 8 bases. The V segment lost 5 bases and the J segment 7 bases; nucleotides outside the gene matches: 6. Germline CDR1 reads SNHLY; CDR2 reads FYNNEI. The CDR3 has 14 amino acids. CDR3 protein: CASSLWTGHGELFF. The CDR3 bases are TGTGCCAGCAGTCTCTGGACAGGGCACGGGGAGCTGTTTTTT.

This chain links TRBV6-2 or TRBV6-3 with TRBJ2-7; D may be TRBD2 (5 bases). V was trimmed by 0 bases and J by 3 bases, leaving 9 bases between them. Per germline, CDR1 MNHEY and CDR2 SVGEGT. The CDR3 covers 14 residues. This CDR3 is CASSYSTLGYEQYF. The CDR3 bases are TGTGCCAGCAGTTACTCGACACTAGGCTACGAGCAGTACTTC.

The chain links TRBV19 to TRBJ2-7; TRBD1 aligns across 8 bases. Germline V gene sequence: CDR1 LNHDA, CDR2 SQIVND (reference sequence). This CDR3 has 14 amino acids. Losses at the gene ends were 9 bases for V and 2 bases for J; bases not matched to a gene: 9. DNA of the CDR3: TGTGCCAGCGCAACCGGGACAGGTGCCTACGAGCAGTACTTC. This translates into CASATGTGAYEQYF.